This note documents a single TCR beta chain sequence. This sample is drawn from a study of Ad26.COV2.S vaccination and SARS-CoV-2 variants. Overall study: Donor was one of the participants in the Ad26.COV2.S arm of the COV1001 trial. Into the muscle, Ad26.COV2.S was dosed once or twice, 56 days apart.

Germline assignment: CDR1 SGDLS and CDR2 YYNGEE. Trimming removed 0 bases at V and 1 base at J, with 7 bases between. The CDR3 runs 14 residues. Sequencing used immunoSEQ multiplex PCR; TCRdb keeps in-frame clones, though not all of them. The data hold some 300,000 clones, with just over 85% observed a single time. The treatment here: around 19 received Ad26.COV2.S at low or high dose, single or two shots; about 5 received placebo; per-sample allocation not given. Collection of the samples took place on day 63 after the first injection of vaccine or placebo. The TCR originated in a person aged 18 to 59 who received the Ad26.COV2.S COVID-19 vaccine or a placebo. The chain uses TRBV9 and TRBJ1-1; D ambiguous. The sequences come from peripheral blood, collected in a trial of Ad26.COV2.S vaccine versus placebo. The DNA of the CDR3 is TGTGCCAGCAGCGTAGGGTTAGCGAACACTGAAGCTTTCTTT. Translated: CASSVGLANTEAFF.